This T cell receptor (beta chain) was sequenced in a study of radiation and T cells in renal cell carcinoma. Worth noting for this clone: Its antigen is as yet unknown.

Study findings and constraints: Baseline intratumoral clonotype presence is unknown without pretreatment biopsies.

The time point denotes: baseline pretreatment blood. Treatment: 15 Gy SBRT to primary tumor, nephrectomy 4 weeks later. The tumor was a clear cell renal cell carcinoma. Profiled with immunoSEQ multiplex PCR; TCRdb holds only in-frame clones, not every one. Among approximately 140,000 clones listed, around four fifths were seen once. CDR1 and CDR2 (germline): MNHNY, SVGAGI (reference sequence). This CDR3 spans 13 amino acids. V gave up 3 bases and J gave up 2 bases, with 8 bases separating them. The sequences come from blood, collected from a patient whose treatment included radiotherapy and nephrectomy. The V and J genes are TRBV6-6 and TRBJ2-7; D unclear. This clonotype was sampled from a woman aged 50 to 60 with renal cell carcinoma. The CDR3 nucleotides read TGTGCCAGCAGTTATGGGGATACCTACGAGCAGTACTTC. It encodes CASSYGDTYEQYF.